Below, 5 T cell receptor beta chains from the same sample are listed, as sequenced in a study of cytomegalovirus exposure and HLA in healthy donors (dated by TCRdb to 2017 to 2019). Libraries were made using the immunoSEQ multiplex PCR assay. For the multiplex PCR, a mixture combining 60 forward primers for TCR Vbeta segments and 13 reverse primers for TCR Jbeta segments was used. TCRdb stores this immuneACCESS table with in-frame sequences only. Part of the clones is absent; in the studies checked, under half of the shortfall reflects unresolved V genes, and no reason is known for the rest. The sample records 110,000 to 150,000 clones, 70% to 80% of which are singletons. The ten largest clonotypes hold roughly 4.6% of the sample. Source material: PBMCs. The receptors were sampled from a woman between 50 and 59 years old in good health and CMV-seronegative.

The CDR3 region is CASSMAGNYGYTF. The DNA of the CDR3 is TGTGCCAGTAGTATGGCAGGGAATTATGGCTACACCTTC. This sequence joins TRBV19 and TRBJ1-2, with a tentative D call TRBD1 (5 bases). Germline V gene data show CDR1 as LNHDA and CDR2 as SQIVND (reference sequence). The CDR3 loop spans 13 amino acids. Between the trimmed V and J ends, which lost 3 bases and 5 bases, there was a span of 10 bases.

The V and J genes are TRBV2 and TRBJ2-7, with D possibly TRBD1 on 7 matching bases. This CDR3 has 15 amino acids. The germline V and J ends were trimmed by 6 bases and 9 bases, with 24 bases remaining between them. Germline loops: CDR1 SNHLY, CDR2 FYNNEI. The CDR3, as DNA: TGTGCCAGCAGCAAAGCGGAGGGACAGCCCAGTCCGCAGTACTTC. Translating gives CASSKAEGQPSPQYF. The variable domain in full, with the rest retrieved from reference TRBV2 and TRBJ2-7, is EPEVTQTPSHQVTQMGQEVILRCVPISNHLYFYWYRQILGQKVEFLVSFYNNEISEKSEIFDDQFSVERPDGSNFTLKIRSTKLEDSAMYFCASSKAEGQPSPQYFGPGTRLTVT.

The V and J genes are TRBV2 and TRBJ1-1, with unresolved D. Deletions cut 4 bases from V and 3 bases from J, with 9 bases between. This CDR3 has 13 amino acids. Germline lookup yields CDR1 SNHLY and CDR2 FYNNEI. The CDR3 reads CASSVEQHTEAFF. The CDR3 nucleotides read TGTGCCAGCAGTGTGGAACAGCACACTGAAGCTTTCTTT.

The V call is TRBV10-3, the J call TRBJ1-2; 7 bases are shared with TRBD1. CDR3 length: 14 amino acids. Per germline, CDR1 ENHRY and CDR2 SYGVKD. V was pared by 2 bases and J by 6 bases, with 6 bases of the junction left unmatched. The CDR3 bases are TGTGCCATCAGTGAGGGACAGGATAAGGATGGCTACACCTTC. Translated: CAISEGQDKDGYTF.

The V and J genes are TRBV27 and TRBJ1-1; 9 positions match TRBD1. From germline, CDR1 is MNHEY and CDR2 SMNVEV (reference sequence). This CDR3 contains 14 residues. The V segment lost 3 bases and the J segment 5 bases; nucleotides outside the gene matches: 4. DNA for the CDR3: TGTGCCAGCAGTTTTGGGACAGGGTTTACTGAAGCTTTCTTT. It encodes CASSFGTGFTEAFF.